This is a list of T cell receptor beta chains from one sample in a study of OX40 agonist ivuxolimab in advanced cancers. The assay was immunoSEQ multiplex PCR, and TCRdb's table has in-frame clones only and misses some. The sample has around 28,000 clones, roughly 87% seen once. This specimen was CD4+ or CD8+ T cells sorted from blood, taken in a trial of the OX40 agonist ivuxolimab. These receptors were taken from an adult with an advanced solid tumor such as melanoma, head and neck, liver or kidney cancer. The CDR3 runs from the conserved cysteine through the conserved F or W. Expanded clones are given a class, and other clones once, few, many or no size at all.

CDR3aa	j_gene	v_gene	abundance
CASSFGTSLYNEQFF	TRBJ2-1	TRBV11-3	-
CASSFPASYEQYF	TRBJ2-7	TRBV7-9	-
CASSEAFAPGLSYEQYF	TRBJ2-7	TRBV2	-
CASSFPLDEQFF	TRBJ2-1	TRBV28	-
CASSPSTSAHRGEQFF	TRBJ2-1	TRBV28	once
CASSRLQGDYGYTF	TRBJ1-2	TRBV4-1	-
CASSLTGLAGIHEQYF	TRBJ2-7	TRBV27	-
CASSSPGTGAQPQHF	TRBJ1-5	TRBV11-2	once
CASSFKSYEQYF	TRBJ2-7	TRBV5-1	-
CASRLMANSYEQYF	TRBJ2-7	TRBV4-1	-
CASSFQGRGQPQHF	TRBJ1-5	TRBV27	-
CASSDKVGLAGIPVNEQFF	TRBJ2-1	TRBV6-4	few
CASSSREGGLRSHEQYF	TRBJ2-7	TRBV27	-
CASSSNEKLFF	TRBJ1-4	TRBV18	-
CASSLGTGYEQYF	TRBJ2-7	TRBV7-9	-
CASMKTTGGELFF	TRBJ2-2	TRBV7-6	-
CASSQGFGAGDGELFF	TRBJ2-2	TRBV4-3	-
CASSSDRGSKLFF	TRBJ1-4	TRBV7-2	-
CASKSRGSYEQYF	TRBJ2-7	TRBV6-1	-
CASRYLAGGNEQFF	TRBJ2-1	TRBV4-1	medium-sized
CTSSQVGLAARFSYEQYF	TRBJ2-7	TRBV1	-
CASSSGTGGAETQYF	TRBJ2-5	TRBV7-3	-
CASSLAAGSDVTGELFF	TRBJ2-2	TRBV5-1	-
CASSPFGGENTEAFF	TRBJ1-1	TRBV19	few
CASRGLGREWEQFF	TRBJ2-1	TRBV2	-
CASSQDPGPEYQPQHF	TRBJ1-5	TRBV4-2	-
CASSEGKSNQPQHF	TRBJ1-5	TRBV2	-
CASSPLGQGIDEQFF	TRBJ2-1	TRBV9	-
CARPRDRDNYGYTF	TRBJ1-2	TRBV7-6	-
CASSSLGGNQPQHF	TRBJ1-5	TRBV6-5	-
CSVEVRESLGEQYF	TRBJ2-7	TRBV29-1	-